Described below is a single TCR beta chain sequence and its context. Its recognized antigen is unknown. One base away there is no much larger clone; base qualities are not given. V loses 2 bases, J loses 2 bases, and the germline ends lie 12 bases apart. The CDR3 covers 15 residues, taking in both the cysteine and the phenylalanine. Kept here is only the CDR3 DNA, which spans 45 bases and is read in frame from base 1. Via the germline V gene, CDR1 is SGDLS and CDR2 YYNGEE. The data were taken from a study of OX40 agonist ivuxolimab in advanced cancers. With regard to the full study: Ivuxolimab was an agonistic, fully human IgG2 monoclonal antibody directed against OX40 (CD134), a costimulatory receptor. Intravenous ivuxolimab was administered to patients every 2 weeks at six dose levels: 0.01, 0.1, 0.3, 1.5, 3 and 10 mg/kg. Of the 50 to 55 patients in dose escalation, 19 had hepatocellular carcinoma, around 15 had melanoma, 9 had renal cell carcinoma and 9 had head and neck cancer. In the dose-escalation cohort, 82.7% of patients were male, and the mean age was approximately 60 years, with a range of 23 to 79. Patients were allowed to have had prior anti-PD-1, anti-PD-L1 or anti-CTLA-4 therapy, and 30% to 40% of the dose-escalation patients had been treated with checkpoint inhibitors. Partial responses occurred in three dose-escalation patients, of whom one had hepatocellular carcinoma and two had cutaneous melanoma. The point of sequencing TCRbeta in the periphery was to test whether ivuxolimab changed TCR sequence diversity and drove clonal T-cell expansion. The paper reports the monotherapy dose-escalation portion (N of about 47 patients) of the phase I ivuxolimab trial.

The trial excluded patients who had a history of autoimmune disease or who were on systemic immunosuppression. Peripheral blood for TCR sequencing was collected from all dose cohorts at baseline, on cycle 4 day 1, and on cycle 7 day 1. The samples were taken from a phase I, first-in-human, multicenter, open-label dose-escalation trial of ivuxolimab. Adults with locally advanced or metastatic melanoma, renal cell, hepatocellular, or head and neck squamous cell carcinoma were enrolled in the trial. Before TCR sequencing, CD4+ T cells and CD8+ T cells were sorted from peripheral blood as separate populations. Overall study outcomes, separate from this receptor: Clonal expansion of both CD4+ and CD8+ blood T cells was observed from baseline to week 6 at doses 0.1 to 3.0 mg/kg. The antigen specificity of the peripheral T cells that underwent clonal expansion was not determined. Low levels of normalized T-cell clonal expansion were also seen in some patients who did not respond. After ivuxolimab, CD8+ T cells had more expanded clones than CD4+ T cells on average. In partial responders in the 0.1-3.0 mg/kg groups, normalized peripheral clonal expansion was found to be among the lowest, especially among CD8+ T cells.

Genomic DNA was extracted from sorted cells for sequencing of the TCRbeta CDR3 region. TCRbeta CDR3 regions were sequenced using the immunoSEQ Assay. TCRdb stores this immuneACCESS table with in-frame sequences only. Part of the clones is absent; in the studies checked, under half of the shortfall reflects unresolved V genes, and no reason is known for the rest. For this sample there are some 70,000 clones; 86% appear just once. Jointly, the top ten make up roughly 8.2% of the sample. Recombination linked TRBV9 to TRBJ2-3, with TRBD2 as a weak D call on 5 bases. This specimen consisted of CD4+ or CD8+ T cells sorted from blood, obtained in a trial of the OX40 agonist ivuxolimab. This clonotype was sampled from an adult with an advanced solid tumor such as melanoma, head and neck, liver or kidney cancer. The CDR3 region reads CASSVGEGITDTQYF. The nucleotide sequence reads TGTGCCAGCAGCGTTGGTGAGGGTATCACAGATACGCAGTATTTT.